This TCR beta chain was identified during a study of OX40 agonist ivuxolimab in advanced cancers. As for the study in general: Averaging about 60 years in age, with a range of roughly 23 to 85, the cohort was approximately 83% male. Anti-PD-1, anti-PD-L1 or anti-CTLA-4 therapy given earlier was allowed, and approximately 40% had some.

Study-level points and caveats: The authors did not determine the antigen specificity of the expanded peripheral T cells. In the 0.1-3.0 mg/kg groups, partial responders showed among the lowest expansion.

The table came from immunoSEQ multiplex PCR; TCRdb's copy has only in-frame clones and leaves some out. The data contain 16,000 or so clones, 75% to 90% of them singletons. The CDR3 length is 14 residues. The germline CDR1 and CDR2 sequences are SGHAT and FQNNGV. After removal of 7 bases from V and 2 bases from J, the junction contained 5 bases not matched to a gene. As for this clone: The antigen remains unidentified.

The clonotype originates from an adult with an advanced solid tumor such as melanoma, head and neck, liver or kidney cancer. V usage is TRBV11-2 and J usage is TRBJ2-7, with 10 bases aligning to TRBD1. Source: CD4+ or CD8+ T cells sorted from blood, taken in a trial of the OX40 agonist ivuxolimab. The DNA for the CDR3 is TGTGCCAGCACCCCGACAGGGGGCCCCTACGAGCAGTACTTC. Its translation is CASTPTGGPYEQYF.